Sequencing of this T cell receptor beta chain was carried out in a study of T cells in Graves' hyperthyroidism and ophthalmopathy. CDR3 length: 16 amino acids. V gave up 2 bases and J gave up 2 bases; unmatched junction bases: 8. Germline CDR1 is DFQATT and CDR2 is SNEGSKA (reference sequence). Amplified regions were TCR beta CDR3 sequences from RNA transcripts. First-round RT-PCR of the TCR CDR3 relied on the HTBI primer set. One entry per CDR3 protein, called by TCRdb with MiXCR from the multiplex PCR reads. Among about 350,000 distinct CDR3 sequences listed, about a sixth were seen once. The TCR was taken from a woman aged 40 to 50 with Graves' ophthalmopathy. What was sequenced was blood. This sequence joins TRBV20-1 and TRBJ2-7, with 11 nucleotides matching TRBD2. The CDR3 region has the DNA TGCAGTGCTAGAAAGGGGCTAGCGGGAGGTGCCTACGAGCAGTACTTC. Amino acids: CSARKGLAGGAYEQYF.